This T cell receptor beta chain was sequenced during a study of technical replicates of blood from several donors. The CDR3 spans 16 residues. The germline gives CDR1 MNHNS, CDR2 SASEGT. J lost 5 bases, V lost 4 bases, and 10 bases had no gene match. Here immunoSEQ multiplex PCR was the method, and the copy in TCRdb shows in-frame clones only, minus some. The sample holds 55,000 to 60,000 clones; 93% are singletons and the top ten take around 4%. The chain carries TRBV6-1 and TRBJ1-3; 8 bases agree with TRBD1. This TCR was sampled from a human donor in good health. Some clones in this sample may be carry-over from other donors' samples. The source material was PBMCs. The CDR3 spells CASSGVHRGGRNTIYF. CDR3 DNA sequence: TGTGCCAGCAGTGGCGTCCACAGGGGGGGAAGAAACACCATATATTTT.